This T cell receptor beta chain derives from a study of control samples from healthy donors and cancer patients. Libraries were prepared by immunoSEQ multiplex PCR; TCRdb keeps only in-frame clonotypes and omits some of them. The repertoire has around 90,000 clones, more than 75% of them found once; the top ten carry 2.1%. Per the germline V gene, CDR1 is GTSNPN and CDR2 is SVGIG (reference sequence). V gave up 1 base and J gave up 2 bases, with 6 bases separating them. This CDR3 region has 13 residues. The source of this sequence is a woman aged 40 to 50 in good health. Material: blood. The chain employs TRBV30 and TRBJ1-3; possible D gene TRBD1, 5 bases. DNA for the CDR3: TGTGCCTGGAGTGGGGGCGCTGGAAACACCATATATTTT. Amino acid sequence: CAWSGGAGNTIYF.